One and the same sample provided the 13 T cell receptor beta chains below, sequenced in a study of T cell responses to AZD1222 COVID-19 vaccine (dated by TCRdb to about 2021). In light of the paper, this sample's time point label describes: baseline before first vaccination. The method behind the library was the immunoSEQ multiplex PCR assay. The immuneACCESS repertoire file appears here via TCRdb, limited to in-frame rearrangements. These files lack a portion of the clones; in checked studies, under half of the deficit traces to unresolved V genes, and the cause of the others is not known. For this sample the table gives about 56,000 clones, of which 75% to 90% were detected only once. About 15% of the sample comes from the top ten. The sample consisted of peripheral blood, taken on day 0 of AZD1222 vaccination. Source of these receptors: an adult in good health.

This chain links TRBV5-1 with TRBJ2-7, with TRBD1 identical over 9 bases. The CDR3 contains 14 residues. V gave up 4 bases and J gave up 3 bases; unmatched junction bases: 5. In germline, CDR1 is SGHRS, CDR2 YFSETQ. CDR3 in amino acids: CASSLSTGGYEQYF. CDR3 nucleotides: TGCGCCAGCAGCCTTTCGACAGGGGGCTACGAGCAGTACTTC.

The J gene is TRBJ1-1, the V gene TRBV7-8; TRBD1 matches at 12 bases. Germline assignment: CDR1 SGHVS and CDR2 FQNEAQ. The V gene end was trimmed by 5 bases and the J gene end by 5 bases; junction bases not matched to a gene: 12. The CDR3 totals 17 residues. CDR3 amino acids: CASSPRGQGASRTEAFF. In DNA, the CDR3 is TGTGCCAGCAGCCCAAGGGGACAGGGGGCCTCGAGGACTGAAGCTTTCTTT.

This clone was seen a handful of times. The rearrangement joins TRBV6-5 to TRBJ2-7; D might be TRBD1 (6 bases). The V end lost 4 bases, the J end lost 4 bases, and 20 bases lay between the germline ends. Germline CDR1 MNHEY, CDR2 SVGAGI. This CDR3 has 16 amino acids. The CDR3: CASSLSKPGQRYEQYF. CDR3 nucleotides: TGTGCCAGCAGTTTATCTAAACCGGGACAACGGTACGAGCAGTACTTC.

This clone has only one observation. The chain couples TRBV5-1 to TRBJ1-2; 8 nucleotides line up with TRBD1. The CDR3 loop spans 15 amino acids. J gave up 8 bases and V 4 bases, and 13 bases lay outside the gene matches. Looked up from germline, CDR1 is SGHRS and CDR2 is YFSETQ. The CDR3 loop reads CASSAHPTGVWGYTF. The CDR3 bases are TGCGCCAGCAGCGCTCACCCGACAGGGGTGTGGGGCTACACCTTC.

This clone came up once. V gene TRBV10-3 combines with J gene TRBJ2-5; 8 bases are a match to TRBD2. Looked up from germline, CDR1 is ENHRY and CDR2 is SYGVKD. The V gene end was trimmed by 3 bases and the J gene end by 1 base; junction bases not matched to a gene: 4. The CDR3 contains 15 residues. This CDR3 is CAISDWRGAQETQYF. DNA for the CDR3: TGTGCCATCAGTGACTGGCGGGGGGCCCAAGAGACCCAGTACTTC.

In nucleotides, the CDR3 is TGTGCCAGCAGCCTTAGGACTAGCGGTGGCGGGGAGCTGTTTTTT. It encodes CASSLRTSGGGELFF. V and J are TRBV9 and TRBJ2-2; 10 bases map to TRBD2. The CDR3 has 15 amino acids. With 4 bases clipped from V and 7 bases from J, the junction kept 7 bases outside the gene matches. Germline CDR1 and CDR2: SGDLS and YYNGEE.

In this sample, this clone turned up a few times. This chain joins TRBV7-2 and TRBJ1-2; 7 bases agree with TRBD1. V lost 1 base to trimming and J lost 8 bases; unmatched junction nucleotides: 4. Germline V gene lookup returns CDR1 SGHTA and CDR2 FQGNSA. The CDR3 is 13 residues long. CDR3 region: CASSLDNRGGYTF. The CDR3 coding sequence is TGTGCCAGCAGCTTAGATAACAGGGGCGGCTACACCTTC.

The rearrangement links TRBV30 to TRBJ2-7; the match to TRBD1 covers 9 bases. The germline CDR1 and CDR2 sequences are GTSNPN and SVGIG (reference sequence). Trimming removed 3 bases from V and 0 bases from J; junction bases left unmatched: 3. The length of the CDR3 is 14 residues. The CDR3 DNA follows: TGTGCCTGGAGCCCGACAGGGGGCTCCTACGAGCAGTACTTC. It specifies CAWSPTGGSYEQYF. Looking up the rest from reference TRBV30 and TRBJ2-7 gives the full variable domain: SQTIHQWPATLVQPVGSPLSLECTVEGTSNPNLYWYRQAAGRGLQLLFYSVGIGQISSEVPQNLSASRPQDRQFILSSKKLLLSDSGFYLCAWSPTGGSYEQYFGPGTRLTVT.

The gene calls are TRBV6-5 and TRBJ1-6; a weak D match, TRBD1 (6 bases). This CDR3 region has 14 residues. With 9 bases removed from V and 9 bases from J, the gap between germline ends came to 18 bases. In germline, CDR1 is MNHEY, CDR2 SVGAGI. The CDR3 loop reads CASKIGTTVSPLHF. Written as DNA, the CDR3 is TGTGCCAGTAAGATCGGGACAACGGTTTCACCCCTCCACTTT.

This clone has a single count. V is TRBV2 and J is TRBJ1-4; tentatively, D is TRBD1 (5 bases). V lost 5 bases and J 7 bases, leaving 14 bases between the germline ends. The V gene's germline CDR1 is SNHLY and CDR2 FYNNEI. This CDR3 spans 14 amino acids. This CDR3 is CASSQQGVGEKLFF. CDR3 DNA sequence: TGTGCCAGCAGTCAGCAGGGTGTAGGTGAAAAACTGTTTTTT.

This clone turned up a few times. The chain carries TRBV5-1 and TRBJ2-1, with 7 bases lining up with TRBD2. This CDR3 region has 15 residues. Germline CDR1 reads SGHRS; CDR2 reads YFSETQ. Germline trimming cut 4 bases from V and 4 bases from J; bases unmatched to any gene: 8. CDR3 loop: CASSQTGGSYNEQFF. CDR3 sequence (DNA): TGCGCCAGCAGCCAGACGGGGGGATCGTACAATGAGCAGTTCTTC.

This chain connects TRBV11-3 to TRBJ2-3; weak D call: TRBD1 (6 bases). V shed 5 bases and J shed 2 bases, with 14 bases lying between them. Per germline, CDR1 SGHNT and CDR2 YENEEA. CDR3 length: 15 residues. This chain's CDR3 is CASSTGTKYTDTQYF. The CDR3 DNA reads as TGTGCCAGCAGCACCGGGACAAAATACACAGATACGCAGTATTTT.

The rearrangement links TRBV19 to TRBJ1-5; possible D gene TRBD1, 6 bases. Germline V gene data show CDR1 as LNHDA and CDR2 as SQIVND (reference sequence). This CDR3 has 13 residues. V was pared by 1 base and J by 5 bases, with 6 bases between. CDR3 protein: CASSIAGDQPQHF. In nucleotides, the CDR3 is TGTGCCAGTAGTATAGCAGGGGATCAGCCCCAGCATTTT.